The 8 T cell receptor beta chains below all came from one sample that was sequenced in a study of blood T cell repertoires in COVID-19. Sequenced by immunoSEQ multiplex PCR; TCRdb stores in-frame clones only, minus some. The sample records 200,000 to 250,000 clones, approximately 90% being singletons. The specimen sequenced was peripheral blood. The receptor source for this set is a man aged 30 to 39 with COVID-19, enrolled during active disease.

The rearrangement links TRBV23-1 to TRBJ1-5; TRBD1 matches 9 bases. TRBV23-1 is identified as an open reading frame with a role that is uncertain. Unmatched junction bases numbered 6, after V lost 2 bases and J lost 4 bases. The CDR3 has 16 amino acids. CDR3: CASSQPTGGLNQPQHF. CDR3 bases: TGCGCCAGCAGTCAACCCACAGGGGGCTTAAATCAGCCCCAGCATTTT.

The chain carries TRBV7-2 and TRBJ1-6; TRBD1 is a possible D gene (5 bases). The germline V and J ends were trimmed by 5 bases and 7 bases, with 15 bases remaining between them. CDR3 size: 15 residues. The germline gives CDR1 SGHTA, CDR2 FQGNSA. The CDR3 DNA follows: TGTGCCAGCAGCATAACGGGGGTGGGAAATTCACCCCTCCACTTT. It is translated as CASSITGVGNSPLHF.

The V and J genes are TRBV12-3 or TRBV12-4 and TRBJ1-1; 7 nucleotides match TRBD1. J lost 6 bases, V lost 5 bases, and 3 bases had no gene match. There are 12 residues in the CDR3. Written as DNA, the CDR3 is TGTGCCAGCAGTCATACAGGGGCTGAAGCTTTCTTT. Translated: CASSHTGAEAFF.

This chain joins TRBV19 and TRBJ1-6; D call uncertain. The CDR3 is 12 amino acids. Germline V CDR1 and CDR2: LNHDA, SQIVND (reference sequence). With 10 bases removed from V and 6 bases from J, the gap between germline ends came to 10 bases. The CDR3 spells CATSWANSPLHF. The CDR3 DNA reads TGTGCCACCAGCTGGGCTAATTCACCCCTCCACTTT.

The CDR3 loop is CASSQAQGLLTDTQYF. The CDR3 nucleotides are TGTGCCAGCAGCCAAGCGCAAGGACTCCTCACAGATACGCAGTATTTT. The chain joins TRBV3-1 (or the pseudogene TRBV3-2) to TRBJ2-3; D is possibly TRBD2 (5 bases). The CDR3 spans 16 residues. Germline V CDR1 and CDR2: LGHDT, YNNKEL (reference sequence). Trimming pared 1 base from V and 2 bases from J, leaving 13 bases between.

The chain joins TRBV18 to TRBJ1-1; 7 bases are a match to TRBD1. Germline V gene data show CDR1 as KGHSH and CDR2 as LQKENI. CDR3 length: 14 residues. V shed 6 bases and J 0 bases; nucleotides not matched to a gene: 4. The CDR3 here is CASSLRGLNTEAFF. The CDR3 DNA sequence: TGTGCCAGCTCCCTGAGGGGGCTGAACACTGAAGCTTTCTTT.

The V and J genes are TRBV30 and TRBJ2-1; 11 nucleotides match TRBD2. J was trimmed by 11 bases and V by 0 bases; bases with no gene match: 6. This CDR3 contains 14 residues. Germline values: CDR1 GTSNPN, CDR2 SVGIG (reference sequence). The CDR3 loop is CAWSVNLAGGKQFF. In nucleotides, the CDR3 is TGTGCCTGGAGTGTAAACCTAGCGGGAGGTAAGCAGTTCTTC.

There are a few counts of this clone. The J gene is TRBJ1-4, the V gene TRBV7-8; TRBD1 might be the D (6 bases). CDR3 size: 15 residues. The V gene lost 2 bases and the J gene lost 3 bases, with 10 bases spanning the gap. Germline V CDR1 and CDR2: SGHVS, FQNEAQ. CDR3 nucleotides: TGTGCCAGCAGCTTAACACAGGGCTCTAATGAAAAACTGTTTTTT. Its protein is CASSLTQGSNEKLFF.